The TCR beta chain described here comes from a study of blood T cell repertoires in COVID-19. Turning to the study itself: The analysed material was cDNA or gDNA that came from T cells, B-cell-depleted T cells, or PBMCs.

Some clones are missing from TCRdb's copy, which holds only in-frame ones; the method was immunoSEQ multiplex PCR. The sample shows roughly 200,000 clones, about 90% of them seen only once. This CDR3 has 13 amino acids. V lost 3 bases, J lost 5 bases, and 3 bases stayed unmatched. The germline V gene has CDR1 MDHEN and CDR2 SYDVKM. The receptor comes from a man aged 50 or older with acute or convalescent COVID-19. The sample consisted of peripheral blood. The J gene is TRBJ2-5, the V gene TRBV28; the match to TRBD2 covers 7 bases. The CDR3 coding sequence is TGTGCCAGCAGTTTTCGGGGGGTGGAGACCCAGTACTTC. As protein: CASSFRGVETQYF.